The 27 T cell receptor beta chains given below trace back to one sample, sequenced in a study of OX40 agonist ivuxolimab in advanced cancers. The data were produced by immunoSEQ multiplex PCR, yet TCRdb's version contains in-frame clones alone and is incomplete. Among over 80,000 clones listed, about nine tenths were seen once. Sequenced material: CD4+ or CD8+ T cells sorted from blood, taken in a trial of the OX40 agonist ivuxolimab. These receptors originate from an adult with an advanced solid tumor such as melanoma, head and neck, liver or kidney cancer.

This clone was recorded a few times. The CDR3 protein is CASSAGSSGNTIYF. In nucleotides, the CDR3 is TGTGCCAGCAGCGCAGGGAGCTCTGGAAACACCATATATTTT. This rearrangement joins TRBV9 to TRBJ1-3; D may be TRBD1 (5 bases). The CDR3 runs 14 residues. CDR1 is SGDLS, CDR2 YYNGEE, per germline. V lost 3 bases and J 0 bases, leaving 7 bases between the germline ends.

V is TRBV6-5 and J is TRBJ2-1, with 11 bases matching TRBD2. J lost 3 bases, V lost 5 bases, and 3 bases had no gene match. The CDR3 spans 15 residues. CDR1 is MNHEY and CDR2 is SVGAGI in the germline V gene. CDR3 residues: CASSKTSGNYNEQFF. The CDR3 coding sequence is TGTGCCAGCAGTAAGACTAGCGGGAACTACAATGAGCAGTTCTTC.

This clone came up once. The chain has TRBV6-1 and TRBJ2-1; 9 nucleotides agree with TRBD2. This CDR3 is 13 amino acids long. The V gene end was trimmed by 6 bases and the J gene end by 6 bases; junction bases not matched to a gene: 3. The V gene's germline CDR1 is MNHNS and CDR2 SASEGT. CDR3 coding DNA: TGTGCCAGCAGAGCGGGGGGTCCCAATGAGCAGTTCTTC. Encoded protein: CASRAGGPNEQFF.

The J gene is TRBJ1-2, the V gene TRBV5-1; TRBD1 matches at 8 bases. CDR1 is SGHRS and CDR2 is YFSETQ in the germline V gene. CDR3 length: 14 residues. J was trimmed by 10 bases and V by 3 bases; bases with no gene match: 11. The CDR3 nucleotides read TGCGCCAGCAGCTCCGGGACAGGCACCCTTCTCTACACCTTC. This codes for CASSSGTGTLLYTF.

The chain recombines TRBV18 with TRBJ2-5; maybe TRBD1 (5 bases). The CDR3 extends over 11 amino acids. The germline V gene has CDR1 KGHSH and CDR2 LQKENI. Trimming stripped 8 bases from V and 2 bases from J, with 6 bases between. The CDR3 DNA reads as TGTGCCAGCCGACAGCAAGAGACCCAGTACTTC. It specifies CASRQQETQYF.

This chain connects TRBV4-2 to TRBJ2-1; 10 bases are shared with TRBD1. Trimming at V came to 6 bases and at J to 9 bases, leaving 5 bases not matched to a gene. The CDR3 is 13 residues long. Germline V gives CDR1 LGHNA, CDR2 YNFKEQ. The CDR3 DNA sequence: TGTGCCAGCAGTGACAGGGGGCTAAGTGAGCAGTTCTTC. Its protein is CASSDRGLSEQFF.

This chain uses TRBV9 with TRBJ1-5; no firm D call. The CDR3 runs to 15 residues. Trimming took off 3 bases at V and 0 bases at J, with 10 bases between the two ends. Per germline, CDR1 SGDLS and CDR2 YYNGEE. The CDR3 nucleotides are TGTGCCAGCAGCGCGACGTCGAATAGCAATCAGCCCCAGCATTTT. Amino acids: CASSATSNSNQPQHF.

In regard to this clone: Other DNA sequences of this sample code for an identical CDR3. This sequence joins TRBV7-9 and TRBJ1-4; D is uncertain. The V gene's germline CDR1 is SEHNR and CDR2 FQNEAQ (reference sequence). V lost 3 bases to trimming and J lost 0 bases, with 8 bases between them. The CDR3 extends over 15 amino acids. For the CDR3, the DNA is TGTGCCAGCAGCTTCCCGAGCACAACTAATGAAAAACTGTTTTTT. Its protein product is CASSFPSTTNEKLFF.

The chain couples TRBV14 to TRBJ1-2; 7 nucleotides agree with TRBD1. The CDR3 is made up of 15 amino acids. Germline V gene sequence: CDR1 SGHDN, CDR2 FVKESK. Trimming removed 4 bases from V and 4 bases from J; junction bases left unmatched: 9. The CDR3 coding sequence is TGTGCCAGCAGCCGAAGCAGGGGGAATATCTATGGCTACACCTTC. Translation: CASSRSRGNIYGYTF.

J is TRBJ2-5 and V is TRBV30; 10 nucleotides align to TRBD2. The CDR3 runs 16 residues. V lost 1 base to trimming and J lost 7 bases; unmatched junction nucleotides: 12. Germline lookup yields CDR1 GTSNPN and CDR2 SVGIG (reference sequence). CDR3 in DNA: TGTGCCTGGAGTGCCACGGCTAGCGGGGGCGCGGGGACCCAGTACTTC. Its translation: CAWSATASGGAGTQYF. Complete variable domain (other parts from reference TRBV30 and TRBJ2-5): SQTIHQWPATLVQPVGSPLSLECTVEGTSNPNLYWYRQAAGRGLQLLFYSVGIGQISSEVPQNLSASRPQDRQFILSSKKLLLSDSGFYLCAWSATASGGAGTQYFGPGTRLLVL.

This clone was seen once. The chain combines TRBV7-3 with TRBJ1-3; D ambiguous. V was trimmed by 5 bases and J by 11 bases, leaving 16 bases between them. Germline lookup yields CDR1 SGHTA and CDR2 FQGTGA. This CDR3 region has 13 residues. The CDR3 here is CASSPGPSGAIYF. The CDR3 region has the DNA TGTGCCAGCAGCCCCGGTCCATCCGGAGCCATATATTTT.

V is TRBV5-4 and J is TRBJ1-2, with D unresolved. The CDR3 spans 14 residues. Trimming took 6 bases from V and 2 from J, leaving 14 bases between them. CDR1 and CDR2 (germline): SGHNT, YYREEE (reference sequence). The CDR3 spells CASTSGLGNYGYTF. CDR3 nucleotide sequence: TGTGCCAGCACTTCAGGACTGGGGAACTATGGCTACACCTTC.

The genes are TRBV10-3 and TRBJ2-1; D unresolved. Trimming left V 6 bases short and J 8 bases short, with 14 bases between. This CDR3 region has 13 residues. Germline V gives CDR1 ENHRY, CDR2 SYGVKD. Written as DNA, the CDR3 is TGTGCCATCAGCAGCGAACGAGACGATGAGCAGTTCTTC. Its translation is CAISSERDDEQFF.

The CDR3 is CASSLVGPDGYTF. CDR3 coding DNA: TGTGCCAGCAGCTTAGTAGGGCCAGATGGCTACACCTTC. J is TRBJ1-2 and V is TRBV7-9; no definite D call. Per germline, CDR1 SEHNR and CDR2 FQNEAQ (reference sequence). The CDR3 runs 13 residues. The V gene lost 1 base and the J gene lost 6 bases, with 9 bases spanning the gap.

This chain links TRBV6-6 with TRBJ1-4; a weak D match, TRBD1 (5 bases). From germline, CDR1 is MNHNY and CDR2 SVGAGI (reference sequence). Trimming removed 6 bases from V and 5 bases from J, with 19 bases in between. The CDR3 totals 16 residues. CDR3 nucleotide sequence: TGTGCCAGCAGACCCTCGGTCCAGGGAGGAAATGAAAAACTGTTTTTT. Amino acid sequence: CASRPSVQGGNEKLFF.

This sequence joins TRBV30 and TRBJ2-1; tentatively, D is TRBD1 (5 bases). The germline V and J ends were trimmed by 4 bases and 2 bases, with 12 bases remaining between them. Germline assignment: CDR1 GTSNPN and CDR2 SVGIG (reference sequence). This CDR3 is 14 amino acids long. This chain's CDR3 is CAWMRDSPYNEQFF. In DNA, the CDR3 is TGTGCCTGGATGAGAGACAGCCCCTACAATGAGCAGTTCTTC. Complete variable domain (other parts from reference TRBV30 and TRBJ2-1): SQTIHQWPATLVQPVGSPLSLECTVEGTSNPNLYWYRQAAGRGLQLLFYSVGIGQISSEVPQNLSASRPQDRQFILSSKKLLLSDSGFYLCAWMRDSPYNEQFFGPGTRLTVL.

The chain couples TRBV7-2 to TRBJ2-2; the D is unclear. The length of the CDR3 is 14 residues. Germline V gene data show CDR1 as SGHTA and CDR2 as FQGNSA. With 5 bases removed from V and 5 bases from J, the gap between germline ends came to 12 bases. The CDR3: CASSPEVVTGELFF. CDR3 sequence (DNA): TGTGCCAGCAGCCCGGAAGTGGTGACCGGGGAGCTGTTTTTT.

The J gene is TRBJ1-1, the V gene TRBV5-1, with D possibly matching TRBD1 (6 bases). The CDR3 runs to 15 residues. V lost 2 bases and J 1 base, leaving 12 bases between the germline ends. Germline V CDR1 and CDR2: SGHRS, YFSETQ. CDR3 protein: CASSLKAGANTEAFF. In DNA form, the CDR3 reads TGCGCCAGCAGCTTAAAAGCAGGGGCGAACACTGAAGCTTTCTTT.

This chain uses TRBV7-9 with TRBJ2-7; D is perhaps TRBD2 (5 bases). CDR1 is SEHNR and CDR2 is FQNEAQ in the germline V gene (reference sequence). Trimming left V 5 bases short and J 1 base short, with 15 bases between. This CDR3 has 15 residues. CDR3 region: CASSLLTTGSYEQYF. The CDR3 DNA reads TGTGCCAGCAGCCTCCTCACGACGGGATCCTACGAGCAGTACTTC. Together with reference TRBV7-9 and TRBJ2-7, the CDR3 gives the full variable domain: DTGVSQNPRHKITKRGQNVTFRCDPISEHNRLYWYRQTLGQGPEFLTYFQNEAQLEKSRLLSDRFSAERPKGSFSTLEIQRTEQGDSAMYLCASSLLTTGSYEQYFGPGTRLTVT.

The chain recombines TRBV28 with TRBJ2-5; D is uncertain. Trimming removed 4 bases at V and 5 bases at J, with 5 bases between. This CDR3 has 11 amino acids. Germline V lookup: CDR1 MDHEN, CDR2 SYDVKM. CDR3 bases: TGTGCCAGCAGTTCGAGGGAGACCCAGTACTTC. This translates into CASSSRETQYF. The full variable domain, in which reference TRBV28 and TRBJ2-5 provide the parts outside the CDR3, is DVKVTQSSRYLVKRTGEKVFLECVQDMDHENMFWYRQDPGLGLRLIYFSYDVKMKEKGDIPEGYSVSREKKERFSLILESASTNQTSMYLCASSSRETQYFGPGTRLLVL.

V usage is TRBV10-3 and J usage is TRBJ1-2; D is undetermined. The germline V gene has CDR1 ENHRY and CDR2 SYGVKD. CDR3 length: 12 residues. V gave up 3 bases and J gave up 6 bases, with 8 bases separating them. The CDR3 DNA reads TGTGCCATCAGTGATTTGTTGAATGGCTACACCTTC. This sequence encodes CAISDLLNGYTF.

V and J are TRBV29-1 and TRBJ1-1; maybe TRBD1 (5 bases). The CDR3 is 13 residues long. V was shortened by 6 bases and J by 2 bases, with 13 bases between the two germline ends. The germline CDR1 and CDR2 sequences are SQVTM and ANQGSEA. The chain's CDR3 is CSVVRDFNTEAFF. Here the CDR3 DNA reads TGCAGCGTAGTCCGGGACTTTAACACTGAAGCTTTCTTT.

This rearrangement joins TRBV7-9 to TRBJ1-1; perhaps TRBD1 as D (6 bases). V shed 1 base and J shed 6 bases, with 18 bases lying between them. CDR3 length: 16 residues. Per germline, CDR1 SEHNR and CDR2 FQNEAQ (reference sequence). CDR3 bases: TGTGCCAGCAGCTTAGGAGGGGGGGCGCTTGTTCCTGAAGCTTTCTTT. This gives the protein CASSLGGGALVPEAFF.

The rearrangement links TRBV9 to TRBJ2-3, with 8 bases that match TRBD2. This CDR3 region has 15 residues. Trimming took 6 bases from V and 2 from J; bases not matched to a gene: 8. CDR1 and CDR2 from the germline V gene are SGDLS and YYNGEE. CDR3 region: CASKPSGRPTDTQYF. CDR3 nucleotide sequence: TGTGCCAGCAAACCAAGCGGGAGACCCACAGATACGCAGTATTTT. The whole variable domain, remainder taken from reference TRBV9 and TRBJ2-3, is DSGVTQTPKHLITATGQRVTLRCSPRSGDLSVYWYQQSLDQGLQFLIQYYNGEERAKGNILERFSAQQFPDLHSELNLSSLELGDSALYFCASKPSGRPTDTQYFGPGTRLTVL.

Concerning this clone itself: Other DNA sequences in the same sample also yield this CDR3. This chain connects TRBV9 to TRBJ2-7; 7 nucleotides line up with TRBD2. Germline V lookup: CDR1 SGDLS, CDR2 YYNGEE. J lost 1 base, V lost 0 bases, and 4 bases had no gene match. The CDR3 is made up of 15 amino acids. The CDR3 sequence is CASSVGASGSYEQYF. The CDR3 nucleotides read TGTGCCAGCAGCGTAGGGGCTAGCGGTTCCTACGAGCAGTACTTC.

This chain uses TRBV6-5 with TRBJ2-7, with D maybe TRBD1 (5 bases). Trimming pared 8 bases from V and 2 bases from J, leaving 13 bases between. CDR1 is MNHEY, CDR2 SVGAGI, per germline. The CDR3 has 13 residues. The CDR3 DNA is TGTGCCAGCCAGAATGAACAGGCCTACGAGCAGTACTTC. It translates to CASQNEQAYEQYF.

V and J are TRBV18 and TRBJ1-1; D remains unclear. CDR3 length: 14 residues. Trimming shortened V by 5 bases and J by 1 base, and 11 bases separated the two germline ends. CDR1 is KGHSH, CDR2 LQKENI, per germline. CDR3 protein: CASSKNAGNTEAFF. DNA of the CDR3: TGTGCCAGCTCAAAAAACGCAGGGAACACTGAAGCTTTCTTT.